This T cell receptor beta chain was captured in a study of T cells after yellow fever vaccination. CDR1 is LGHNA, CDR2 YNFKEQ, per germline. Trimming removed 0 bases from V and 2 bases from J, with 10 bases in between. The CDR3 is made up of 16 amino acids. TCRdb passed the 5' RACE reads through MiXCR, listing each CDR3 protein once. The table shows a few hundred thousand distinct CDR3 sequences, with approximately 4.3% occurring only once. The origin of this receptor is a man aged 18 to 35 who received the YFV17D yellow fever vaccine. The chain combines TRBV4-2 with TRBJ1-4; TRBD1 is a possible D gene (5 bases). The specimen comprised PBMCs, sampled 15 days after the yellow fever booster vaccination. CDR3 sequence: CASSQDGGVTNEKLFF. For the CDR3, the DNA is TGTGCCAGCAGCCAAGATGGAGGGGTCACTAATGAAAAACTGTTTTTT.